The source of this T cell receptor beta chain is a study of CD8 T cells in Susac syndrome. Reverse transcription of about 0.5 to 1 ug RNA was carried out with random hexamers. Multiplex immunoSEQ PCR targeted 54 Vbeta and 13 Jbeta TCR beta segments. Via MiXCR, TCRdb re-called the immunoSEQ multiplex PCR reads, giving one row per CDR3 protein. Seen here are tens of thousands of distinct CDR3 sequences, 94% observed once, and the top ten hold about 0.27%. Peripheral blood CD8+ and CD4+ T cells were profiled by TCR beta sequencing. Controls matched for age and sex were healthy donors. TEMRA cells were FACS-enriched, and CD8+ and CD4+ T cells were isolated negatively. Trimming left V 1 base short and J 5 bases short, with 15 bases between. There are 16 residues in the CDR3. Germline assignment: CDR1 SGHDN and CDR2 FVKESK.

The sample taken for sequencing was CD8+ T cells from PBMCs. J is TRBJ2-1 and V is TRBV14; D is undetermined. The clonotype was recovered from a human donor in good health. CDR3 sequence: CASSQAVKLTDNEQFF. The CDR3 region has the DNA TGTGCCAGCAGCCAAGCGGTAAAACTAACCGACAATGAGCAGTTCTTC.